This TCR beta chain is from a study of regulatory T cells in long-lasting Graves disease. Germline lookup yields CDR1 KGHSY and CDR2 FQNENV. The CDR3 covers 15 residues. Trimming took 5 bases from V and 3 from J, leaving 16 bases between them. Regarding the study as a whole: Less diverse TCR repertoires were seen in persistent Graves' patients than in newly diagnosed ones.

In its sample, this clonotype was seen many times. Its target is not known. Time point: newly diagnosed GD, antithyroid drugs for less than 3 months. There was RNA extracted from PBMCs, and the TCR library was made from it. For TCR beta, libraries came from iRepertoire HTBI primers and Arm-PCR of CDR3 regions. One entry per CDR3 protein, called by TCRdb with MiXCR from the multiplex PCR reads. This table holds 510,000 or so distinct CDR3 sequences, around 12% found once. These data also formed part of another study, on T cells in Graves' hyperthyroidism and ophthalmopathy. That publication notes: Each diagnosis drew on symptoms, thyroxine, TRAb, thyroid ultrasound and orbital computed tomography findings. The HTBI primer set served for first-round RT-PCR of the TCR CDR3.

V usage is TRBV16 and J usage is TRBJ2-5; no reliable D call. This sample comprised peripheral blood mononuclear cells (PBMCs), obtained at new diagnosis, from a patient treated with antithyroid drugs. The clonotype comes from a woman aged 25 to 39 with Graves disease. CDR3 coding DNA: TGTGCCAGCAGCGTGGCCGGCGACTGGGAAGAGACCCAGTACTTC. Protein product: CASSVAGDWEETQYF.